The 5 T cell receptor beta chains below all came from one sample that was sequenced in a study of blood T cell repertoires in COVID-19. Generated by immunoSEQ multiplex PCR, the TCRdb table keeps only in-frame clones and is missing some. The sample records about 200,000 clones, 70% to 90% being singletons. The source material was peripheral blood. The source is a man aged 35-49 years with active or convalescent COVID-19.

The chain couples TRBV19 to TRBJ1-2; D gene ambiguous. The V end was cut by 0 bases, the J end by 5 bases, with 4 bases between. The germline V gene encodes CDR1 LNHDA and CDR2 SQIVND (reference sequence). CDR3 size: 12 residues. The CDR3 sequence: CASSIDLYGYTF. Here the CDR3 DNA reads TGTGCCAGTAGTATAGATCTATATGGCTACACCTTC.

The chain is built from TRBV7-2 and TRBJ2-5, with 9 bases aligning to TRBD2. This CDR3 has 14 residues. Germline V gives CDR1 SGHTA, CDR2 FQGNSA. V shed 5 bases, J shed 4 bases, and the junction held 5 bases outside the gene matches. The CDR3 is CASSRSGSGETQYF. DNA of the CDR3: TGTGCCAGCAGCCGTAGCGGGAGCGGAGAGACCCAGTACTTC.

J is TRBJ1-5 and V is TRBV5-6; a weak D match, TRBD1 (5 bases). Trimming shortened V by 0 bases and J by 7 bases, and 14 bases separated the two germline ends. Per germline, CDR1 SGHDT and CDR2 YYEEEE. The CDR3 totals 15 residues. The CDR3: CASSLGGGTHQPQHF. CDR3 in DNA: TGTGCCAGCAGCTTGGGCGGAGGGACGCACCAGCCCCAGCATTTT.

Worth noting for this clone: Sequence at one end of the junction differs from germline and may be a read error. CDR3 DNA sequence: TGTGCCAGCAGTAGACAGGGGGCTTACGGGCAGTACTTC. Its translation: CASSRQGAYGQYF. The rearrangement joins TRBV6-6 to TRBJ2-7, with 10 bases identical to TRBD1. This CDR3 has 13 amino acids. Germline V CDR1 and CDR2: MNHNY, SVGAGI (reference sequence).

This CDR3 reads CASSLLGHERAPQHF. CDR3 coding DNA: TGTGCCAGCAGTTTATTAGGGCACGAGCGGGCGCCCCAGCATTTT. The rearrangement uses TRBV27 and TRBJ1-5; no definite D call. Trimming removed 1 base at V and 9 bases at J, with 16 bases between. The CDR3 loop spans 15 amino acids. Germline V lookup: CDR1 MNHEY, CDR2 SMNVEV (reference sequence).